These 13 T cell receptor beta chains came from one sample sequenced in a study of human T cells and chemical hapten exposure. TCRdb itself ran the RACE reads through MiXCR, one entry per CDR3 protein. The profile shows approximately 400,000 distinct CDR3 sequences, approximately 5.1% of them singletons. Documented time point: patch test 1, 2 weeks after DPC sensitization. Treatment here: therapeutic diphenylcyclopropenone sensitization with weekly scalp DPC. The source material was whole blood, sampled in connection with sensitization to the hapten diphenylcyclopropenone (DPC). All receptors derive from a woman aged 50 to 65 with alopecia areata. Some clones in this sample may be carry-over from other donors' samples.

This clonotype has ten or more counts. The V gene is TRBV27, the J gene TRBJ1-5; D unclear. The CDR3 is made up of 14 amino acids. Deletions cut 4 bases from V and 1 base from J, with 8 bases between. Per the germline V gene, CDR1 is MNHEY and CDR2 is SMNVEV (reference sequence). The CDR3 DNA follows: TGTGCCAGCAGTTATCTGGGCAGCAATCAGCCCCAGCATTTT. Translation: CASSYLGSNQPQHF.

This clonotype was counted many times. The J gene is TRBJ2-3, the V gene TRBV5-1, with unresolved D. V was trimmed by 7 bases and J by 2 bases, leaving 5 bases between them. The length of the CDR3 is 11 residues. Looked up from germline, CDR1 is SGHRS and CDR2 is YFSETQ. The CDR3 reads CASHHTDTQYF. DNA of the CDR3: TGCGCCAGCCATCACACAGATACGCAGTATTTT. Using reference TRBV5-1 and TRBJ2-3 for the parts outside the CDR3, the full variable domain is KAGVTQTPRYLIKTRGQQVTLSCSPISGHRSVSWYQQTPGQGLQFLFEYFSETQRNKGNFPGRFSGRQFSNSRSEMNVSTLELGDSALYLCASHHTDTQYFGPGTRLTVL.

This clonotype has at least ten counts. V gene TRBV12-3 or TRBV12-4 combines with J gene TRBJ1-2; maybe TRBD1 (6 bases). There are 14 residues in the CDR3. The V end lost 6 bases, the J end lost 4 bases, and 15 bases lay between the germline ends. The CDR3 reads CASRPPGASYGYTF. The CDR3 region has the DNA TGTGCCAGCAGGCCGCCGGGGGCTAGCTATGGCTACACCTTC.

This clonotype appeared many times. The chain employs TRBV7-2 and TRBJ2-1; D may be TRBD1 (8 bases). Deletions cut 7 bases from V and 5 bases from J, with 21 bases between. The CDR3 has 16 residues. Germline V CDR1 and CDR2: SGHTA, FQGNSA. CDR3 protein: CASITQGGLPNNEQFF. The CDR3 DNA reads as TGTGCCAGCATCACACAGGGGGGACTACCAAACAATGAGCAGTTCTTC.

This clonotype occurred many times. The rearrangement joins TRBV12-3 or TRBV12-4 to TRBJ2-1, with D unresolved. Deletions cut 1 base from V and 10 bases from J, with 11 bases between. This CDR3 has 13 residues. The CDR3 here is CASSLEAHREQFF. For the CDR3, the DNA is TGTGCCAGCAGTTTAGAGGCCCACAGAGAGCAGTTCTTC.

This clonotype was observed many times. The chain carries TRBV13 and TRBJ1-4; D is ambiguous. The germline CDR1 and CDR2 sequences are PRHDT and FYEKMQ (reference sequence). The CDR3 consists of 16 residues. Deletions cut 4 bases from V and 2 bases from J, with 14 bases between. The CDR3 here is CASSSTDVYTNEKLFF. As DNA, the CDR3 is TGTGCCAGCAGCTCGACCGATGTGTACACTAATGAAAAACTGTTTTTT.

This clonotype was detected many times. This chain connects TRBV10-3 to TRBJ2-1, with D unclear. V lost 3 bases, J lost 6 bases, and 6 bases lay in between. In germline, CDR1 is ENHRY, CDR2 SYGVKD. This CDR3 region has 12 residues. CDR3 bases: TGTGCCATCAGTGAAAACGGCAATGAGCAGTTCTTC. Its translation: CAISENGNEQFF.

This clonotype was detected a few times. The chain employs TRBV4-1 and TRBJ2-1, with D hard to call. CDR3 length: 16 amino acids. Germline V CDR1 and CDR2: MGHRA, YSYEKL. V was trimmed by 3 bases and J by 2 bases, leaving 14 bases between them. CDR3 sequence reads: CASSHRNGPAYNEQFF. The CDR3 nucleotides read TGCGCCAGCAGCCATCGGAACGGACCTGCCTACAATGAGCAGTTCTTC.

The chain couples TRBV12-3 or TRBV12-4 to TRBJ1-6; 7 bases fit TRBD1. The CDR3 has 14 residues. The trim removed 4 bases at V and 7 bases at J, leaving 4 bases unmatched. This chain's CDR3 is CASSWDSLNSPLHF. The CDR3 DNA sequence: TGTGCCAGCAGTTGGGACAGCCTGAATTCACCCCTCCACTTT.

The rearrangement links TRBV9 to TRBJ2-3, with 11 nucleotides matching TRBD2. Germline CDR1 is SGDLS and CDR2 is YYNGEE. With V trimmed by 2 bases and J by 5 bases, 7 bases remained unmatched. This CDR3 is built from 16 residues. As DNA, the CDR3 is TGTGCCAGCAGCGTCAGACTAGCGGGGACGGGAGATACGCAGTATTTT. It codes for CASSVRLAGTGDTQYF.

The chain recombines TRBV7-2 with TRBJ2-1; D is unclear. Germline V gives CDR1 SGHTA, CDR2 FQGNSA. The CDR3 loop spans 14 amino acids. V lost 1 base, J lost 7 bases, and 11 bases lay in between. This CDR3 is CASSLDRQWNEQFF. The CDR3 DNA sequence: TGTGCCAGCAGCTTAGATCGCCAGTGGAATGAGCAGTTCTTC.

This chain joins TRBV20-1 and TRBJ2-7; D remains ambiguous. The CDR3 is 12 amino acids. CDR1 and CDR2 (germline): DFQATT, SNEGSKA (reference sequence). The V and J ends lost 5 bases and 1 base respectively, with 9 bases between them. CDR3 DNA: TGCAGTGCTCAGTTCGCATCCTACGAGCAGTACTTC. Protein product: CSAQFASYEQYF.

The table lists this clonotype with many counts. The chain carries TRBV4-2 and TRBJ2-3; TRBD2 matches at 7 bases. The CDR3 spans 17 residues. Germline assignment: CDR1 LGHNA and CDR2 YNFKEQ. V trimming: 0 bases; J trimming: 6 bases; junction bases outside the gene matches: 12. CDR3 protein: CASSQDWASGLGDTQYF. The CDR3 DNA follows: TGTGCCAGCAGCCAAGATTGGGCTAGCGGCTTGGGGGATACGCAGTATTTT.